Below are 8 T cell receptor beta chains sequenced from a single sample in a study of blood T cell repertoires in COVID-19 (dated by TCRdb to about 2020). The library was generated by the immunoSEQ multiplex PCR assay. TCRdb provides this immuneACCESS table in a form limited to in-frame rearrangements. Some clones are lacking; in checked studies, under half of them reflect an unresolved V gene, and why the rest are absent is not known. The sample contains 380,000 or so clones, approximately 87% of them found a single time. The ten largest clones represent around 1.3% of the sample. Sequencing was carried out using PBMCs or T cells enriched from blood (not recorded which). These receptors came from a man aged 30 to 45 who had recovered from COVID-19.

This chain uses TRBV2 with TRBJ2-1, with a possible D match to TRBD2 (6 bases). The V and J ends lost 5 bases and 8 bases respectively, with 13 bases between them. From germline, CDR1 is SNHLY and CDR2 FYNNEI. The CDR3 is 13 amino acids. The CDR3 is CASSRETLDEQFF. The CDR3 DNA reads TGTGCCAGCAGTCGGGAGACGTTAGATGAGCAGTTCTTC.

This clone has a single count. The CDR3 loop is CANPNRGLDTQYF. The CDR3 coding sequence is TGTGCCAATCCGAACAGGGGGCTGGATACGCAGTATTTT. The V gene is TRBV19, the J gene TRBJ2-3, with 9 bases that match TRBD1. Germline CDR1 is LNHDA and CDR2 is SQIVND (reference sequence). Trimming removed 10 bases from V and 6 bases from J; junction bases left unmatched: 8. The CDR3 sequence is 13 residues long.

As to this clone: In the same sample, other DNA sequences code for this CDR3. This chain connects TRBV20-1 to TRBJ1-2; tentatively, D is TRBD1 (6 bases). V lost 6 bases and J lost 4, with 9 bases in between. The CDR3 totals 11 residues. Germline V gives CDR1 DFQATT, CDR2 SNEGSKA (reference sequence). CDR3 coding DNA: TGCAGTGCCGGGGACATCTATGGCTACACCTTC. Translated: CSAGDIYGYTF.

This chain joins TRBV14 and TRBJ1-1; 8 positions agree with TRBD1. Germline loops: CDR1 SGHDN, CDR2 FVKESK. J was trimmed by 10 bases and V by 5 bases; bases with no gene match: 12. This CDR3 has 14 amino acids. The CDR3 reads CASSSPGQAIGAFF. The CDR3 DNA reads as TGTGCCAGCAGCTCACCGGGACAGGCGATCGGAGCTTTCTTT.

This clone showed up just once. This rearrangement joins TRBV30 to TRBJ1-5; TRBD1 matches at 7 bases. Germline V lookup: CDR1 GTSNPN, CDR2 SVGIG (reference sequence). Germline trimming cut 0 bases from V and 10 bases from J; bases unmatched to any gene: 9. The CDR3 is 14 amino acids. For the CDR3, the DNA is TGTGCCTGGAGTGTAGGACAGGACTGGGATCCCCAGCATTTT. This sequence encodes CAWSVGQDWDPQHF.

V and J are TRBV29-1 and TRBJ2-3; 10 bases agree with TRBD1. Germline V gene data show CDR1 as SQVTM and CDR2 as ANQGSEA. This CDR3 spans 14 amino acids. Trimming removed 5 bases from V and 5 bases from J; junction bases left unmatched: 7. CDR3 sequence (DNA): TGCAGCGTTCTCTTCTGGACAGGGGGAGATACGCAGTATTTT. This codes for CSVLFWTGGDTQYF.

The chain is built from TRBV9 and TRBJ1-2, with 11 nucleotides matching TRBD1. Germline loops: CDR1 SGDLS, CDR2 YYNGEE. CDR3 size: 15 residues. V trimming: 3 bases; J trimming: 2 bases; junction bases outside the gene matches: 3. The CDR3 reads CASSERDRGNYGYTF. The CDR3 bases are TGTGCCAGCAGCGAACGGGACAGGGGGAACTATGGCTACACCTTC.

This clone appeared once. This chain links TRBV5-1 with TRBJ1-4; D gene unclear. CDR3 length: 13 amino acids. Trimming cost V 0 bases and J 7 bases, with 7 bases left between them. Germline V gene lookup returns CDR1 SGHRS and CDR2 YFSETQ. The CDR3 is CASSLGAVEKLFF. The CDR3 nucleotides read TGCGCCAGCAGCTTGGGGGCCGTTGAAAAACTGTTTTTT.